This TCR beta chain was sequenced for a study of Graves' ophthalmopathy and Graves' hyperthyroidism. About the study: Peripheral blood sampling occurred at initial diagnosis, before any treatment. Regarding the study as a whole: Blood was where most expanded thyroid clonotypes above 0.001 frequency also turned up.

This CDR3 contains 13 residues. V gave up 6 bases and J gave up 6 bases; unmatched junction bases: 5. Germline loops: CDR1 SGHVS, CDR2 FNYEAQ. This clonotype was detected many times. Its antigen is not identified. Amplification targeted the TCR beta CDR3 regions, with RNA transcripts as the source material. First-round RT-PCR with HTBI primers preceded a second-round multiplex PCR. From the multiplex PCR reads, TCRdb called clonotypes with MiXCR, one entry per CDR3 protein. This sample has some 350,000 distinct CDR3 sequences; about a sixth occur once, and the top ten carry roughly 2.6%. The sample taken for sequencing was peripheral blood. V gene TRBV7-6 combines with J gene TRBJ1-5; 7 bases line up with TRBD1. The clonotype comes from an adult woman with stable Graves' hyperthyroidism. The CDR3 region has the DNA TGTGCCAGCAGTGACAGGGTCGGTCAGCCCCAGCATTTT. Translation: CASSDRVGQPQHF.